These 7 T cell receptor beta chains were sequenced from one sample in a study of blood T cell repertoires in COVID-19. Generated by immunoSEQ multiplex PCR, the TCRdb table keeps only in-frame clones and is missing some. The data hold 70,000 to 95,000 clones, with about 85% observed a single time. The sequencing sample was made of peripheral blood. These receptors came from a woman between 65 and 79 years old with active or convalescent COVID-19.

The gene calls are TRBV27 and TRBJ1-5; no firm D call. Germline loops: CDR1 MNHEY, CDR2 SMNVEV (reference sequence). The CDR3 consists of 13 residues. V was cut by 3 bases and J by 3 bases, with 6 bases left in between. This CDR3 reads CASSFYDNQPQHF. CDR3 nucleotide sequence: TGTGCCAGCAGTTTCTACGACAATCAGCCCCAGCATTTT.

The genes are TRBV5-5 and TRBJ1-4; D not certain. Germline lookup yields CDR1 SGHKS and CDR2 YYEKEE (reference sequence). V was trimmed by 0 bases and J by 4 bases, leaving 16 bases between them. The CDR3 extends over 17 amino acids. CDR3 nucleotides: TGTGCCAGCAGCTTGGCGGGTTCTCTTGCCGGTAATGAAAAACTGTTTTTT. As protein: CASSLAGSLAGNEKLFF.

The chain couples TRBV5-1 to TRBJ1-1, with TRBD1 as a possible D gene (5 bases). Germline loops: CDR1 SGHRS, CDR2 YFSETQ. CDR3 size: 14 residues. The V and J ends lost 2 bases and 5 bases respectively, with 13 bases between them. In DNA form, the CDR3 reads TGCGCCAGCAGCTTTCCGGGGGGAGAAACTGAAGCTTTCTTT. Its translation is CASSFPGGETEAFF.

The chain combines TRBV18 with TRBJ2-7, with 12 bases identical to TRBD1. In germline, CDR1 is KGHSH, CDR2 LQKENI. This CDR3 spans 14 amino acids. J lost 7 bases, V lost 4 bases, and 5 bases had no gene match. CDR3 sequence: CASSLGQGAFEQYF. The CDR3 nucleotides read TGTGCCAGCTCACTGGGACAGGGGGCGTTTGAGCAGTACTTC. The full variable domain, in which reference TRBV18 and TRBJ2-7 provide the parts outside the CDR3, is NAGVMQNPRHLVRRRGQEARLRCSPMKGHSHVYWYRQLPEEGLKFMVYLQKENIIDESGMPKERFSAEFPKEGPSILRIQQVVRGDSAAYFCASSLGQGAFEQYFGPGTRLTVT.

This clone was recorded a few times. The rearrangement uses TRBV2 and TRBJ1-3; 7 bases match TRBD1. The CDR3 loop spans 12 amino acids. The V and J ends lost 6 bases and 7 bases, in that order; junction bases with no gene match: 3. Germline values: CDR1 SNHLY, CDR2 FYNNEI. As DNA, the CDR3 is TGTGCCAGCAGCCAGGGGGTCAACACCATATATTTT. The encoded protein is CASSQGVNTIYF.

This clone appeared once. This rearrangement joins TRBV28 to TRBJ1-5; possible D gene TRBD1, 6 bases. The V end lost 3 bases, the J end lost 4 bases, and 16 bases lay between the germline ends. Germline V lookup: CDR1 MDHEN, CDR2 SYDVKM. The CDR3 is made up of 16 amino acids. This CDR3 is CASSLTGPLGNQPQHF. DNA for the CDR3: TGTGCCAGCAGTTTGACAGGTCCACTGGGGAATCAGCCCCAGCATTTT.

The J gene is TRBJ2-6, the V gene TRBV2; 8 bases map to TRBD1. The CDR3 has 15 residues. Germline CDR1 is SNHLY and CDR2 is FYNNEI. V trimming: 6 bases; J trimming: 2 bases; junction bases outside the gene matches: 3. The CDR3 protein is CASRPQGAGANVLTF. The CDR3 bases are TGTGCCAGCAGACCACAGGGGGCTGGGGCCAACGTCCTGACTTTC. The full variable domain, completed using reference TRBV2 and TRBJ2-6, is EPEVTQTPSHQVTQMGQEVILRCVPISNHLYFYWYRQILGQKVEFLVSFYNNEISEKSEIFDDQFSVERPDGSNFTLKIRSTKLEDSAMYFCASRPQGAGANVLTFGAGSRLTVL.